These T cell receptor beta chains were read from a single sample in a study of cytomegalovirus exposure and HLA in healthy donors. Using immunoSEQ multiplex PCR, the repertoire was profiled, and TCRdb retains in-frame clones only, with some absent. The sample consists of about 89,000 clones, about 80% of them appearing once. Sequenced: PBMCs. The receptors shown here come from a male donor in good health and CMV-seronegative. The CDR3 runs from the conserved cysteine through the conserved F or W. The order of the fields is D gene, J gene, V gene, CDR3 length, clone size, CDR3 DNA, CDR3 protein. The D gene is left open where the match is weak. Not every row has a clone size; where given, it reads once, few, many or a size class.

-	TRBJ2-1	TRBV5-1	16	-	TGCGCCAGCAGCTTGAACACAGAAACTTCCTACAATGAGCAGTTCTTC	CASSLNTETSYNEQFF
-	TRBJ1-5	TRBV28	16	-	TGTGCCAGCAGTTTCAGGTCGGGGGTGGGCAATCAGCCCCAGCATTTT	CASSFRSGVGNQPQHF
TRBD1	TRBJ1-2	TRBV5-6	15	-	TGTGCCAGCAGCTTCCGGGACAGGGTTTACTATGGCTACACCTTC	CASSFRDRVYYGYTF
-	TRBJ1-1	TRBV11-2	15	-	TGTGCCAGCAGCCCCGACAGGCGGGTAAACACTGAAGCTTTCTTT	CASSPDRRVNTEAFF
-	TRBJ1-1	TRBV9	14	once	TGTGCCAGCAGCGTATCGCAGGTTAACACTGAAGCTTTCTTT	CASSVSQVNTEAFF
-	TRBJ2-7	TRBV19	13	-	TGTGCCAGTAGTATAGGCCTATCCTACGAGCAGTACTTC	CASSIGLSYEQYF
-	TRBJ2-2	TRBV29-1	15	-	TGCAGCGTTACGAGGACTGGGGCGGGAACCGGGGAGCTGTTTTTT	CSVTRTGAGTGELFF
TRBD2	TRBJ2-5	TRBV27	15	-	TGTGCCAGCAGTTTTCGGCCTAGCGGAGATGAGACCCAGTACTTC	CASSFRPSGDETQYF
TRBD2	TRBJ2-1	TRBV4-1	15	few	TGCGCCAGCAGCCAAGAGGGGACTAGTGTTCATGAGCAGTTCTTC	CASSQEGTSVHEQFF
-	TRBJ2-7	TRBV6-1	12	-	TGTGCCAGTCTAAGTGATATATACGAGCAGTACTTC	CASLSDIYEQYF
TRBD1	TRBJ1-5	TRBV30	14	few	TGTGCCTGGAGTCCTACAGGGGGAGCGAGTCCCCAGCATTTT	CAWSPTGGASPQHF
TRBD1	TRBJ1-5	TRBV5-1	15	-	TGCGCCAGCAGCCCCGGACAGGACAGCAATCAGCCCCAGCATTTT	CASSPGQDSNQPQHF
-	TRBJ2-3	TRBV6-5	14	-	TGTGCCAGCAGAGACAGTTATAGCACAGATACGCAGTATTTT	CASRDSYSTDTQYF
TRBD1	TRBJ2-3	TRBV11-3	14	few	TGTGCCAGCAGCTCCGGACAGGCCACAGATACGCAGTATTTT	CASSSGQATDTQYF
TRBD1	TRBJ1-2	TRBV7-9	13	-	TGTGCCAGCACCCCAGAGACAGGGGCTGGCTACACCTTC	CASTPETGAGYTF
-	TRBJ1-6	TRBV28	16	-	TGTGCCAGCAGTCCCCTTGGAGAGGCGCAAAATTCACCCCTCCACTTT	CASSPLGEAQNSPLHF
-	TRBJ2-1	TRBV11-2	16	-	TGTGCCAGCAGCTTAGGGGTTAGGGTATGGGGCGATGAGCAGTTCTTC	CASSLGVRVWGDEQFF
-	TRBJ1-1	TRBV6-5	14	-	TGTGCCAGCAGTTACCGGTCGGGGTACACTGAAGCTTTCTTT	CASSYRSGYTEAFF
-	TRBJ1-3	TRBV6-5	16	-	TGTGCCAGCAGTTACGGAACAGGCTCCTCTGGAAACACCATATATTTT	CASSYGTGSSGNTIYF
TRBD2	TRBJ2-2	TRBV5-6	16	-	TGTGCCAGCAGCTCCCGACTAGCTTCGGGAACCGGGGAGCTGTTTTTT	CASSSRLASGTGELFF
-	TRBJ1-1	TRBV10-2	15	-	TGCGCCAGCATCCTACTTACAGGGATGAACACTGAAGCTTTCTTT	CASILLTGMNTEAFF
-	TRBJ1-4	TRBV30	15	-	TGTGCCTGGAGTGGCGCGACAGCTAATAATGAAAAACTGTTTTTT	CAWSGATANNEKLFF
TRBD1	TRBJ1-5	TRBV27	20	-	TGTGCCAGCAGTTTATTTGGTTGGGGCAGGGGGTTCTCCAGCAATCAGCCCCAGCATTTT	CASSLFGWGRGFSSNQPQHF
TRBD1	TRBJ2-2	TRBV4-1	15	-	TGCGCCAGCAGCCGGACCGACAGGGAAACCGGGGAGCTGTTTTTT	CASSRTDRETGELFF
TRBD1	TRBJ1-4	TRBV7-9	15	-	TGTGCCAGCAGCAGAACCGGGACAGGGGTGGGAAAACTGTTTTTT	CASSRTGTGVGKLFF
-	TRBJ2-3	TRBV7-2	14	-	TGTGCCAGCAGCTTCCAGGATAGCACAGATACGCAGTATTTT	CASSFQDSTDTQYF
-	TRBJ1-2	TRBV2	16	-	TGTGCCAGCAGTCCTGGGGGGGGAAAGGTGGCCATCGGCTACACCTTC	CASSPGGGKVAIGYTF
-	TRBJ1-1	TRBV4-3	14	-	TGCGCCAGCAGCCAAGATCTCGGCGGGACTGAAGCTTTCTTT	CASSQDLGGTEAFF
TRBD1	TRBJ1-5	TRBV19	15	-	TGTGCCAGTTTTCCCGGACAGGCAAGCAATCAGCCCCAGCATTTT	CASFPGQASNQPQHF
-	TRBJ2-3	TRBV19	15	once	TGTGCCAGTAGTATGGGTGTCACAGGGACAGATACGCAGTATTTT	CASSMGVTGTDTQYF
-	TRBJ1-4	TRBV6-5	15	-	TGTGCCAGCAGTTACTCCTGGGGGGATAATGAAAAACTGTTTTTT	CASSYSWGDNEKLFF
TRBD1	TRBJ1-1	TRBV7-9	18	-	TGTGCCAGCAGCTTAGCAGGGACAGGGGGCACGGGGAACACTGAAGCTTTCTTT	CASSLAGTGGTGNTEAFF
-	TRBJ1-3	TRBV14	13	-	TGTGCCAGCAGCCCGCTTTCCCGGGACACCATATATTTT	CASSPLSRDTIYF
-	TRBJ2-1	TRBV27	14	few	TGTGCCAGCAGTTTATCCGGTAGTTACAATGAGCAGTTCTTC	CASSLSGSYNEQFF
-	TRBJ1-1	TRBV27	14	-	TGTGCCAGCAGTCCCCCCACAGGGACCTCTGAAGCTTTCTTT	CASSPPTGTSEAFF
-	TRBJ2-3	TRBV7-7	15	-	TGTGCTAGCAGTCCCGTAGGGAGCGGCACAGATACGCAGTATTTT	CASSPVGSGTDTQYF
-	TRBJ1-2	TRBV6-5	13	-	TGTGCCAGCAGTTTGGAGGGGCTGAGGGGCTACACCTTC	CASSLEGLRGYTF
-	TRBJ1-6	TRBV9	14	few	TGTGCCAGCAGTTGGGGGAGCGGGAATTCACCCCTCCACTTT	CASSWGSGNSPLHF
-	TRBJ2-7	TRBV5-1	14	-	TGCGCCAGCAGCTTGGGACAGACCCCTCGGGAGCAGTACTTC	CASSLGQTPREQYF
-	TRBJ2-2	TRBV4-3	16	-	TGCGCCAGCAGCCAACCCCCCCTAGCCAACACCGGGGAGCTGTTTTTT	CASSQPPLANTGELFF
-	TRBJ2-7	TRBV29-1	14	-	TGCAGCGTTGTCGCGGGCTCCAGCTCCTACGAGCAGTACTTC	CSVVAGSSSYEQYF
TRBD1	TRBJ1-4	TRBV7-8	15	-	TGTGCCAGCAGCGCGGTCGGGACAGGGGGTGAAAAACTGTTTTTT	CASSAVGTGGEKLFF
-	TRBJ2-7	TRBV6-5	13	once	TGTGCCAGCAGTCAGCCGAGCGGATACGAGCAGTACTTC	CASSQPSGYEQYF
-	TRBJ1-1	TRBV11-3	17	-	TGTGCCAGCACTACCGCCCCCCGCAGGGCCAATGACACTGAAGCTTTCTTT	CASTTAPRRANDTEAFF
-	TRBJ1-2	TRBV6-5	14	-	TGTGCCAGCAGCCCCCGGGGGGAGGAGTATGGCTACACCTTC	CASSPRGEEYGYTF
-	TRBJ1-1	TRBV10-3	16	-	TGTGCCATCATTAGGGGAGGGGCCGGGAAGAACACTGAAGCTTTCTTT	CAIIRGGAGKNTEAFF
-	TRBJ1-2	TRBV7-9	12	few	TGTGCCAGCAGCTTGACTGAGGGGGAGTACACCTTC	CASSLTEGEYTF
-	TRBJ1-4	TRBV11-2	17	-	TGTGCCAGCAGCTTAGATTCCGGGTCGAGGAGCGGTGAAAAACTGTTTTTT	CASSLDSGSRSGEKLFF
-	TRBJ2-7	TRBV6-6	12	-	TGTGCCAGCAGACAGGGCGAGGACGAGCAGTACTTC	CASRQGEDEQYF
TRBD1	TRBJ2-5	TRBV7-9	15	once	TGTGCCAGCAGCTCCCTACAGGGGAATGAAGAGACCCAGTACTTC	CASSSLQGNEETQYF
TRBD1	TRBJ2-1	TRBV4-1	16	-	TGCGCCAGCAGCCACACCGTGGGGACAGGGCAGGGTGAGCAGTTCTTC	CASSHTVGTGQGEQFF
TRBD1	TRBJ1-4	TRBV5-1	16	-	TGCGCCAGCAGCTCTATCCCCGGGACAGGGCGTGAAAAACTGTTTTTT	CASSSIPGTGREKLFF
TRBD1	TRBJ1-2	TRBV5-6	14	-	TGTGCCAGCAGCTCAGGGGACAGGAACTATGGCTACACCTTC	CASSSGDRNYGYTF
TRBD2	TRBJ2-3	TRBV7-2	12	once	TGTGCCAGCAGGGGAACCGGGAGGCCGCAGTATTTT	CASRGTGRPQYF
TRBD1	TRBJ1-2	TRBV6-1	14	-	TGTGCCAGCAGTGAAGCCGGGACAGGGTATGGCTACACCTTC	CASSEAGTGYGYTF